This T cell receptor (beta chain) originates from a study of T cells expressing NK-cell markers. The CDR3 covers 14 residues. In germline, CDR1 is MNHEY, CDR2 SMNVEV (reference sequence). TCRdb reprocessed the 5' RACE reads and stores each CDR3 protein as one record, lacking DNA. This sample's clone table lists about 110,000 distinct CDR3 sequences. The receptor comes from a woman aged 18-70 years in good health. Sequenced material: blood T cells: a sorted CD56 or NKG2C T cell subset, CD4+ or CD8+ T cells, or bulk PBMC T cells (not recorded which). This rearrangement joins TRBV27 to TRBJ2-1. CDR3 residues: CASSFLGGYNEQFF.